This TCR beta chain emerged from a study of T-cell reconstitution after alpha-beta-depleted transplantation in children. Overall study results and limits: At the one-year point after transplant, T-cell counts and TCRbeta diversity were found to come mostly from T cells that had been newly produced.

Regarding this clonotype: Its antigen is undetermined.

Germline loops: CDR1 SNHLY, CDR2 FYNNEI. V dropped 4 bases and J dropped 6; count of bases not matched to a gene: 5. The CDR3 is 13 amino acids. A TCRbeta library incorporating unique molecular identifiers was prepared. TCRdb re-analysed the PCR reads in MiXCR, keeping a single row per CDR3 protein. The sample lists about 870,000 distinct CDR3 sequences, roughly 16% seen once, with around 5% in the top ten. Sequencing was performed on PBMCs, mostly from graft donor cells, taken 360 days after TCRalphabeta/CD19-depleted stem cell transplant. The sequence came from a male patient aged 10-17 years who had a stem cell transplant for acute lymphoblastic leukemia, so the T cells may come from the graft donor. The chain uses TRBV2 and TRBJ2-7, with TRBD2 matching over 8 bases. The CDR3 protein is CASSGGLDPEQYF. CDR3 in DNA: TGTGCCAGCAGTGGGGGACTAGATCCCGAGCAGTACTTC.